This T cell receptor beta chain was retrieved from a study of blood T cell repertoires in COVID-19 (dated by TCRdb to the early 2020s). Context from the whole study: Samples from collaborators originated in the United States, Italy and Spain and spanned both the acute and convalescent phases of COVID-19. The material from the prospective study consisted of cDNA or gDNA derived from T cells, B-cell-depleted T cells, or PBMCs. The dataset comprised deeply sampled blood TCRbeta repertoires from subjects exposed to, actively infected with, or recovered from COVID-19. A freely available public database, intended as a resource for researchers studying the immune response to SARS-CoV-2, is where the repertoires were released. The samples were drawn from the first 160 participants of the ongoing ImmuneRACE study and from 1,254 subjects provided by 6 global collaborators. Sample metadata almost always included a de-identified subject ID, COVID-19 status, age in years and sex. Where available, HLA class I and class II types were taken from metadata supplied by the sample provider and were not determined by assay-based typing. Findings and caveats that apply to the study as a whole: The amount of clinical and demographic metadata varied by source and participant and was provided uncurated.

Whole blood was collected in K2EDTA tubes by collaborating institutions according to the institutions' own protocols. Collaborator samples were shipped for TCRbeta analysis as frozen whole blood, isolated PBMCs, or DNA extracted from either sample type. From its cysteine to its phenylalanine, the CDR3 spans 16 amino acids. Only the CDR3 portion is preserved as DNA: 48 bases, with reading frame beginning at the first base. Trimming removed 6 bases from V and 3 bases from J; the gene matches leave 12 bases unexplained. Taken from the germline V gene, the CDR1 and CDR2 loops are MNHEY and SVGEGT. The immunoSEQ Assay, a bias-controlled multiplex PCR, was used to amplify TCRbeta CDR3 regions from genomic DNA. For the original study's pipeline: The number of nucleated cells in each sample was estimated by amplification of reference gene primers within the assay. To quantify the absolute abundance of each unique TCRbeta CDR3 rearrangement, sequence reads were collapsed and filtered. For each sample, productive Simpson clonality was calculated as the square root of Simpson's diversity index across productive rearrangements. Drawn from immuneACCESS, this table holds only the in-frame rearrangements with V and J called that TCRdb kept. Clones are partly lost; checked studies trace under half to an unresolved V gene and leave the rest unexplained. V, J and clone size derive from that table, while D and trimming were established from the DNA sequence. The sample records 86,000 or so clones, 91% of which are singletons. The ten largest clones capture about 2% of the sample.

About this clone: Its antigen remains undetermined. Within one base of it there is no much larger clone, and no base qualities were kept.

The sample consisted of peripheral blood. The clonotype originates from a woman aged 45-65 years in a cohort sampled during active COVID-19. The sequence is built from TRBV6-2 or TRBV6-3 and TRBJ2-7; TRBD1 matches 9 bases in the middle. The CDR3 protein: CASSLKGQGRYYEQYF. The nucleotide sequence is TGTGCCAGCAGCCTAAAAGGACAGGGGCGATACTACGAGCAGTACTTC.